This T cell receptor (beta chain) was recovered during a study of blood T cell repertoires in COVID-19. On the study more broadly: The origin of the acute and convalescent COVID-19 samples was the United States, Italy and Spain.

Germline CDR1 reads SGHRS; CDR2 reads YFSETQ. The germline V and J ends were trimmed by 0 bases and 2 bases, with 15 bases remaining between them. This CDR3 is 16 amino acids long. TCRdb keeps only in-frame clones here, not all; method: immunoSEQ multiplex PCR. The repertoire includes 200,000 to 250,000 clones, 88% of them detected once, and about 4% sits in the top ten. All enrollees were about 18 to 100 years old and from under 25 US areas. The specimen sequenced was PBMCs or T cells enriched from blood (not recorded which). V is TRBV5-1 and J is TRBJ2-7; D unclear. This clonotype was obtained from a woman aged 25-40 years who had been exposed to COVID-19. Here the CDR3 reads CASSLGPAVPAYEQYF. The CDR3 bases are TGCGCCAGCAGCTTGGGGCCGGCGGTCCCGGCCTACGAGCAGTACTTC.